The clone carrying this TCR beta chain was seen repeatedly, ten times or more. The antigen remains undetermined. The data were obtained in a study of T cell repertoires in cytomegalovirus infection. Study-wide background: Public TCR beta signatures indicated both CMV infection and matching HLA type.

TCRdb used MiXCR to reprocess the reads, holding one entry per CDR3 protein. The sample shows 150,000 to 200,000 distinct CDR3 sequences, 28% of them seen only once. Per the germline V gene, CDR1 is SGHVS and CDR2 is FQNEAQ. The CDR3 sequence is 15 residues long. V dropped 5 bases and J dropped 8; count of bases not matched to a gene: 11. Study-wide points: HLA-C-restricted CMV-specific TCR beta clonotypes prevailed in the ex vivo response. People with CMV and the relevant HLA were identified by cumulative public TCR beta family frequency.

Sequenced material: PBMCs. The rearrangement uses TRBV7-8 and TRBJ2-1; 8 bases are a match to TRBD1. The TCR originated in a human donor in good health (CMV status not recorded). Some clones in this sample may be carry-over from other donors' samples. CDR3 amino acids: CASSDLDRDSDEQFF. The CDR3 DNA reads TGTGCCAGCAGCGACCTGGACAGGGATAGTGATGAGCAGTTCTTC. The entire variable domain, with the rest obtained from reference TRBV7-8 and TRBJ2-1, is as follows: GAGVSQSPRYKVAKRGQDVALRCDPISGHVSLFWYQQALGQGPEFLTYFQNEAQLDKSGLPSDRFFAERPEGSVSTLKIQRTQQEDSAVYLCASSDLDRDSDEQFFGPGTRLTVL.